A selection of T cell receptor beta chains follows, all from one sample in a study of early T cells in non-severe SARS-CoV-2 infection. TCRdb reanalysed the 5' RACE reads using MiXCR and keeps one entry per CDR3 protein. The sample lists 70,000 to 85,000 distinct CDR3 sequences; over 9% were seen once. Sample: whole blood. The source is an adult who was a healthcare worker with PCR-confirmed SARS-CoV-2 infection or an uninfected control (not recorded which). Each CDR3 is given with its conserved first and last residue. The D gene is left open where the match is weak. A clone size is listed for some rows: how often the clone was seen (once, few, many), or a class if it is expanded.

TRBJ2-3	TRBV6-1	few	-	CASSEGAALVDTQYF
TRBJ2-1	TRBV20-1	many	TRBD2	CSARTSGNEQFF
TRBJ2-7	TRBV28	many	-	CASSSFLTDHSGNEQYF
TRBJ2-3	TRBV12-3/TRBV12-4	many	-	CASSLGAVTDTQYF
TRBJ2-3	TRBV29-1	many	-	CSVEGLTDTQYF
TRBJ2-3	TRBV11-2	-	-	CASRDPRGDTQYF
TRBJ2-3	TRBV29-1	few	TRBD2	CSVGGLAGEGGTDTQYF
TRBJ2-2	TRBV7-3	few	-	CASSLNAGELFF
TRBJ2-5	TRBV29-1	many	-	CSVVAQETQYF
TRBJ2-7	TRBV5-4	few	TRBD1	CASSWTGSEQYF
TRBJ2-1	TRBV29-1	-	-	CSVEGLDEQFF
TRBJ2-1	TRBV18	few	-	CASSPANGYEQFF
TRBJ2-4	TRBV12-3/TRBV12-4	many	-	CASSLVRGRLAKNIQYF
TRBJ1-1	TRBV28	few	-	CASSPPPFF
TRBJ2-2	TRBV5-5	many	TRBD2	CASSLILAGARIGELFF
TRBJ2-2	TRBV27	-	-	CASSLQSTGELFF
TRBJ2-5	TRBV29-1	few	-	CSGSGQETQYF
TRBJ2-6	TRBV24-1	many	-	CATSDPTGKGANVLTF
TRBJ2-2	TRBV20-1	many	TRBD2	CSALTSGRAAGGTGELFF
TRBJ1-5	TRBV10-3	few	-	CAISEGNQPQHF
TRBJ2-2	TRBV20-1	-	TRBD2	CSASSPSGRVLFF
TRBJ1-5	TRBV28	many	-	CASSLQDYNQPQHF
TRBJ2-3	TRBV3-1	many	-	CASSLGPLTDTQYF